These T cell receptor beta chains were read from a single sample in a study of T cell repertoires in cytomegalovirus infection. TCRdb re-called the reads through MiXCR, storing one row per CDR3 protein. The sample has approximately 500,000 distinct CDR3 sequences; about 15% are singletons. The sample taken for sequencing was CD8+ T cells from PBMCs. These receptor sequences come from a human donor in good health (CMV status not recorded). Some clones in this sample may be carry-over from other donors' samples. CDR3s include the opening cysteine and the closing phenylalanine or tryptophan. Fields, in order: D gene, V gene, clone size, J gene, CDR3 protein, CDR3 DNA. D genes are given only for firm matches. Rows may omit the clone size; those that give it use once, few, many or a size class.

TRBD1	TRBV10-2	few	TRBJ1-4	CASSEGTGGSREKLFF	TGCGCCAGCAGTGAGGGGACAGGGGGCTCCAGGGAAAAACTGTTTTTT
-	TRBV6-2/TRBV6-3	many	TRBJ1-1	CASSYSSQTMNTEAFF	TGTGCCAGCAGTTACTCGTCACAGACCATGAACACTGAAGCTTTCTTT
-	TRBV19	many	TRBJ2-7	CASSIGQGWSEQYF	TGTGCCAGTAGTATCGGGCAGGGGTGGAGCGAGCAGTACTTC
-	TRBV5-4	-	TRBJ2-7	CASSLGTAKGEQYF	TGTGCCAGCAGCTTGGGGACAGCCAAAGGGGAGCAGTACTTC
TRBD1	TRBV7-8	-	TRBJ2-7	CASSFPRDRDEQYF	TGTGCCAGCAGCTTCCCCCGGGACAGGGACGAGCAGTACTTC
TRBD2	TRBV4-2	few	TRBJ2-1	CASSQELAGGREQFF	TGTGCCAGCAGCCAAGAACTAGCGGGGGGGCGGGAGCAGTTCTTC
-	TRBV7-9	many	TRBJ2-1	CASSLDGGHNEQFF	TGTGCCAGCAGCTTAGACGGGGGGCACAATGAGCAGTTCTTC
-	TRBV28	many	TRBJ1-1	CASSLSPGITEAFF	TGTGCCAGCAGTTTATCTCCCGGAATCACTGAAGCTTTCTTT
-	TRBV7-3	many	TRBJ2-1	CASSLMAGEYREQFF	TGTGCCAGCAGCTTAATGGCAGGGGAATACCGTGAGCAGTTCTTC
TRBD1	TRBV11-2	many	TRBJ2-7	CASTHYSTGDIREQYF	TGTGCCAGCACCCATTACTCGACAGGGGATATACGCGAGCAGTACTTC
-	TRBV10-3	-	TRBJ1-1	CAISDGPSEAFF	TGTGCCATCAGCGACGGACCGTCAGAAGCTTTCTTT
TRBD2	TRBV12-3/TRBV12-4	many	TRBJ2-3	CASSPGTSGRGTDTQYF	TGTGCCAGCAGTCCCGGGACTAGCGGGAGAGGCACAGATACGCAGTATTTT
-	TRBV15	few	TRBJ1-1	CATSSRSGYTEAFF	TGTGCCACCAGCAGTAGGTCGGGGTACACTGAAGCTTTCTTT
TRBD1	TRBV7-6	few	TRBJ1-1	CASSSDRGAEAFF	TGTGCCAGCAGTTCCGACAGGGGCGCTGAAGCTTTCTTT
-	TRBV7-9	many	TRBJ2-7	CASSLAQGGTYEQYF	TGTGCCAGCAGCTTAGCTCAGGGAGGCACCTACGAGCAGTACTTC
-	TRBV7-9	many	TRBJ2-7	CASSSDRSEQYF	TGTGCCAGCAGCTCAGACAGGTCCGAGCAGTACTTC
-	TRBV9	-	TRBJ2-1	CASSVSEDEQFF	TGTGCCAGCAGCGTATCGGAAGATGAGCAGTTCTTC
TRBD1	TRBV27	few	TRBJ1-2	CASSPPPGDRVNYGYTF	TGTGCCAGCAGTCCACCCCCCGGGGACAGGGTTAACTATGGCTACACCTTC
-	TRBV12-3/TRBV12-4	many	TRBJ2-3	CASSLGNKGQYF	TGTGCCAGCAGTTTAGGGAATAAGGGGCAGTATTTT
-	TRBV2	few	TRBJ2-1	CASSPSPDYNEQFF	TGTGCCAGCAGTCCCAGCCCGGACTACAATGAGCAGTTCTTC
-	TRBV14	-	TRBJ1-1	CASRDRGVSEAFF	TGTGCCAGCCGGGACCGGGGGGTCTCTGAAGCTTTCTTT
TRBD1	TRBV20-1	few	TRBJ1-1	CRPFEGQLNTEAFF	TGCAGACCTTTCGAGGGACAGCTGAACACTGAAGCTTTCTTT
-	TRBV5-1	few	TRBJ2-3	CASSLRESTDTQYF	TGCGCCAGCAGCTTGAGAGAGAGCACAGATACGCAGTATTTT
TRBD2	TRBV19	few	TRBJ2-1	CASSRRLAGGPPNEQFF	TGTGCCAGTAGTCGTCGGCTAGCGGGGGGGCCCCCCAATGAGCAGTTCTTC
TRBD2	TRBV24-1	-	TRBJ2-1	CATSDRSGTGGNNEQFF	TGTGCCACCAGTGATCGATCCGGGACGGGGGGAAATAATGAGCAGTTCTTC
TRBD2	TRBV15	many	TRBJ2-4	CATSRAGGTKNIQYF	TGTGCCACCAGCAGGGCGGGGGGGACCAAAAACATTCAGTACTTC
TRBD1	TRBV24-1	many	TRBJ2-7	CATSDSGQGYEQYF	TGTGCCACCAGTGATTCGGGACAGGGCTACGAGCAGTACTTC
TRBD2	TRBV10-2	-	TRBJ2-3	CASNPSAGGRPRGADTQYF	TGCGCCAGCAACCCCTCCGCTGGCGGGAGGCCAAGGGGGGCAGATACGCAGTATTTT